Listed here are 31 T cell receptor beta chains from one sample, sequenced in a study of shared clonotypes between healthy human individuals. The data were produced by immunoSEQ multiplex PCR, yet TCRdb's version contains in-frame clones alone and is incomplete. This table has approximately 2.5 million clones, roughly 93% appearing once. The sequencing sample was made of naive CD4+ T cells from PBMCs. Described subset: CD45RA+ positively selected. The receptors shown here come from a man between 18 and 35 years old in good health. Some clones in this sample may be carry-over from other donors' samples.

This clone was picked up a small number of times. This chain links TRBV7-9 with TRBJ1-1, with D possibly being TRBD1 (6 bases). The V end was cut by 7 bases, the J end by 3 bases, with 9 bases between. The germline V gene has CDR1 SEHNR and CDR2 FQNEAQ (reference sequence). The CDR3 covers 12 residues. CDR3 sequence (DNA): TGTGCCAGCAAAAAGGGGGACACTGAAGCTTTCTTT. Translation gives CASKKGDTEAFF. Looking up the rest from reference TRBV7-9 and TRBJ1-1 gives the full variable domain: DTGVSQNPRHKITKRGQNVTFRCDPISEHNRLYWYRQTLGQGPEFLTYFQNEAQLEKSRLLSDRFSAERPKGSFSTLEIQRTEQGDSAMYLCASKKGDTEAFFGQGTRLTVV.

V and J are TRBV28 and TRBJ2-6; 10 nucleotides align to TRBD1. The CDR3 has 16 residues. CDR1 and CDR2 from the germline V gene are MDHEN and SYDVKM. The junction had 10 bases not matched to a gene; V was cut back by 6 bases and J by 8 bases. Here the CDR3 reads CASSLIQDRGTNVLTF. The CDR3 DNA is TGTGCCAGCAGCCTTATACAGGACAGGGGGACCAACGTCCTGACTTTC.

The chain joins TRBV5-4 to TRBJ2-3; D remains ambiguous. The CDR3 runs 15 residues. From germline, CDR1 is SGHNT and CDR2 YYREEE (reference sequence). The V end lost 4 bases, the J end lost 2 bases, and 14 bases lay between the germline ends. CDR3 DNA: TGTGCCAGCAGCGCCACGTGGCAGGCCACAGATACGCAGTATTTT. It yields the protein CASSATWQATDTQYF.

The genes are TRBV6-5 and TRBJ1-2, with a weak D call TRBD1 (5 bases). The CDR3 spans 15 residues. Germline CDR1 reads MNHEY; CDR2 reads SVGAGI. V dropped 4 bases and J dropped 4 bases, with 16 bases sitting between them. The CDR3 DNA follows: TGTGCCAGCAGTTCCTCGGGGGTTCTTAGCTATGGCTACACCTTC. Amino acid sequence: CASSSSGVLSYGYTF.

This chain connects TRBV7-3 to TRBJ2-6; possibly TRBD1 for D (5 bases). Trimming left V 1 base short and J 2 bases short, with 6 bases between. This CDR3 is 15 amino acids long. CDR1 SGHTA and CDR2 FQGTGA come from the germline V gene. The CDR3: CASSLNRPGANVLTF. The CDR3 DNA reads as TGTGCCAGCAGCTTAAACAGGCCTGGGGCCAACGTCCTGACTTTC.

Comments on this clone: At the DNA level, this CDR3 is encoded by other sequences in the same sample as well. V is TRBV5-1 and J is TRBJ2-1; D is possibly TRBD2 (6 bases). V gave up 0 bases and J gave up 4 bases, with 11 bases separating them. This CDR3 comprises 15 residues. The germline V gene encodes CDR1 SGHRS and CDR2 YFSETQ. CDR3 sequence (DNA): TGCGCCAGCAGCTTGGCGGGAGTATCGTACAATGAGCAGTTCTTC. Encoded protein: CASSLAGVSYNEQFF.

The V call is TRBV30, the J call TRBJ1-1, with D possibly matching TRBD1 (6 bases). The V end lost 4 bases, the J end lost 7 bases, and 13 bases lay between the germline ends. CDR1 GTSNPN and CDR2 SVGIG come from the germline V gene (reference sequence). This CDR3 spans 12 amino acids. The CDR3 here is CAWMRQVGEAFF. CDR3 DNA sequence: TGTGCCTGGATGAGACAGGTTGGTGAAGCTTTCTTT.

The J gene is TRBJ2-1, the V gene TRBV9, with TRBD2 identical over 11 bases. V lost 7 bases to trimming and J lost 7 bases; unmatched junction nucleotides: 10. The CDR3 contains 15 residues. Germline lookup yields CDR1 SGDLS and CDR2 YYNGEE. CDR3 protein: CASRPVGLAGNEQFF. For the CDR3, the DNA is TGTGCCAGCCGCCCTGTTGGACTAGCGGGTAATGAGCAGTTCTTC.

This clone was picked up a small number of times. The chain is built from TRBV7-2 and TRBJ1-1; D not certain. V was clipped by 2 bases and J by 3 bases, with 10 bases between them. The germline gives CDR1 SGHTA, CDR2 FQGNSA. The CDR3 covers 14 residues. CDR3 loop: CASSLLPRDTEAFF. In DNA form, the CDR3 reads TGTGCCAGCAGCTTATTGCCGAGAGACACTGAAGCTTTCTTT.

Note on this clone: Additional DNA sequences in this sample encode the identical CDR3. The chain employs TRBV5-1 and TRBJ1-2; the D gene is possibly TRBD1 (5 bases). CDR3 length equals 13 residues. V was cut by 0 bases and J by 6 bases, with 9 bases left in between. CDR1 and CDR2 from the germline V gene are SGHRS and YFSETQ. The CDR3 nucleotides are TGCGCCAGCAGCTTGGGACAGTTAGATGGCTACACCTTC. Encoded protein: CASSLGQLDGYTF.

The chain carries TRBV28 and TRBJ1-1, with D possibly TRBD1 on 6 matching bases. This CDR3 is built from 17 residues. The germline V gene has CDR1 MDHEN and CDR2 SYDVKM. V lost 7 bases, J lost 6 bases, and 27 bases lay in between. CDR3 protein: CASTGGGQPVERAEAFF. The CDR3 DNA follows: TGTGCCAGCACTGGCGGCGGACAGCCGGTCGAGAGGGCTGAAGCTTTCTTT. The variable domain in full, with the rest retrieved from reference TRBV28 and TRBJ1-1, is DVKVTQSSRYLVKRTGEKVFLECVQDMDHENMFWYRQDPGLGLRLIYFSYDVKMKEKGDIPEGYSVSREKKERFSLILESASTNQTSMYLCASTGGGQPVERAEAFFGQGTRLTVV.

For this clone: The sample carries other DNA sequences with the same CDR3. For the CDR3, the DNA is TGTGCCAGCAGTTACGGATCCCGCTCCTACGAGCAGTACTTC. It specifies CASSYGSRSYEQYF. The chain uses TRBV6-5 and TRBJ2-7; no clear D. V shed 2 bases and J shed 0 bases, with 8 bases lying between them. Germline assignment: CDR1 MNHEY and CDR2 SVGAGI. The CDR3 contains 14 residues.

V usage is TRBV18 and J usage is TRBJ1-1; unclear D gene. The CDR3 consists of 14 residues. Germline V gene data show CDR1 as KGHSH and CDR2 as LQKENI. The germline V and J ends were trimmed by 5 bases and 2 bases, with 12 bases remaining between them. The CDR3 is CASSSVRGNTEAFF. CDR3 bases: TGTGCCAGCTCATCCGTCCGGGGAAACACTGAAGCTTTCTTT.

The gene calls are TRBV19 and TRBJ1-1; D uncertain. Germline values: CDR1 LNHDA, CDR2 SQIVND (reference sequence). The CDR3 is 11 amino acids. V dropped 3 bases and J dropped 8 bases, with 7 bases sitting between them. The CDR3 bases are TGTGCCAGTAGTATTTTTGCAGAAGCTTTCTTT. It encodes CASSIFAEAFF.

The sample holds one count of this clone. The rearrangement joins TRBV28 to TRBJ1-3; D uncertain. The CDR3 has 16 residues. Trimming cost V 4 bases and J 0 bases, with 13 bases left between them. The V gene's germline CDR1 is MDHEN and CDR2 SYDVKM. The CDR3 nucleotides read TGTGCCAGCAGTTCCCAGCACACCGGCTCTGGAAACACCATATATTTT. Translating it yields CASSSQHTGSGNTIYF.

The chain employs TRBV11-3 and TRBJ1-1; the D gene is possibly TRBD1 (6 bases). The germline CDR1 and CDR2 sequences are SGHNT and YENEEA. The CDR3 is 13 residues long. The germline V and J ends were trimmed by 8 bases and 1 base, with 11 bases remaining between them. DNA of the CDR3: TGTGCCAGCCAGGGGCAGGCGAACACTGAAGCTTTCTTT. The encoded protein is CASQGQANTEAFF.

The CDR3 nucleotides are TGTGCCAGTAGTGAGGGGTACTATGAAAAACTGTTTTTT. Amino acid sequence: CASSEGYYEKLFF. This chain connects TRBV19 to TRBJ1-4; a possible D gene is TRBD1 (5 bases). The CDR3 consists of 13 residues. The germline V gene has CDR1 LNHDA and CDR2 SQIVND (reference sequence). V shed 5 bases and J shed 6 bases, with 10 bases lying between them.

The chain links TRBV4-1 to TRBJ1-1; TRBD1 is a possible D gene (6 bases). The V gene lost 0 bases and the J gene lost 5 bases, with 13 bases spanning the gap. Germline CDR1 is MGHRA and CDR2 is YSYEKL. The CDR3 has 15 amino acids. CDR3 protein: CASSQDNRVVTEAFF. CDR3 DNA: TGCGCCAGCAGCCAAGATAACAGGGTTGTGACTGAAGCTTTCTTT.

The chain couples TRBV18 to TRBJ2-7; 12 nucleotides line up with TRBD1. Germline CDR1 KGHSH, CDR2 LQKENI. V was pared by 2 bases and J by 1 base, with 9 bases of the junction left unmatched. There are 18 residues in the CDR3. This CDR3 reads CASSPLQLGQGASYEQYF. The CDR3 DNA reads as TGTGCCAGCTCACCATTGCAGTTGGGACAGGGGGCATCCTACGAGCAGTACTTC.

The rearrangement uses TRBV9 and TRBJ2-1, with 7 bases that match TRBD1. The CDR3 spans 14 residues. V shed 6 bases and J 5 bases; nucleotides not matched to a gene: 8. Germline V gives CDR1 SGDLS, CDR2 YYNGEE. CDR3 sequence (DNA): TGTGCCAGCACCGGGACAGCCTACGACAATGAGCAGTTCTTC. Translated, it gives CASTGTAYDNEQFF.

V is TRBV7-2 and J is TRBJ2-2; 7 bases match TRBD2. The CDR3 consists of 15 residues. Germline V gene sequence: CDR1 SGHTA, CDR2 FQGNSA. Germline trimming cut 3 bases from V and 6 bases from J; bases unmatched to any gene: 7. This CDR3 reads CASSLVGLGAGELFF. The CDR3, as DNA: TGTGCCAGCAGCTTGGTCGGACTAGGGGCCGGGGAGCTGTTTTTT.

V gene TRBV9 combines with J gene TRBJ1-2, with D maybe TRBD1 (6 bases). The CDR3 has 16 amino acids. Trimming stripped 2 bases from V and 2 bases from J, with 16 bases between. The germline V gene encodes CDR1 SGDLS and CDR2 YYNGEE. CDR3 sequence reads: CASSVDPRGLNYGYTF. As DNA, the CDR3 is TGTGCCAGCAGCGTTGACCCCAGGGGACTCAACTATGGCTACACCTTC.

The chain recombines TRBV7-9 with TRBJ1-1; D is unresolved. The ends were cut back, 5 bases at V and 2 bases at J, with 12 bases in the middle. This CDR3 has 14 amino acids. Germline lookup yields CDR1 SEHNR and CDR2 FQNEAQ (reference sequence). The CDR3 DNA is TGTGCCAGCAGCACGGACTGGGATAACACTGAAGCTTTCTTT. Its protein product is CASSTDWDNTEAFF.

Here the CDR3 reads CAGGLRTNEKLFF. As DNA, the CDR3 is TGTGCTGGGGGGCTGAGAACTAATGAAAAACTGTTTTTT. The chain uses TRBV6-1 and TRBJ1-4; D may be TRBD1 (6 bases). Germline V gene sequence: CDR1 MNHNS, CDR2 SASEGT. The CDR3 runs to 13 residues.

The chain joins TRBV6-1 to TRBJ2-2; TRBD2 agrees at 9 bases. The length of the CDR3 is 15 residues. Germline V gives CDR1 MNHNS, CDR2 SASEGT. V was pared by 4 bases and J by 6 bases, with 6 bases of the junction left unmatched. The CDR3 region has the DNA TGTGCCAGCAGTGTAGGTAGCGGGAGAGCCGGGGAGCTGTTTTTT. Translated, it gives CASSVGSGRAGELFF.

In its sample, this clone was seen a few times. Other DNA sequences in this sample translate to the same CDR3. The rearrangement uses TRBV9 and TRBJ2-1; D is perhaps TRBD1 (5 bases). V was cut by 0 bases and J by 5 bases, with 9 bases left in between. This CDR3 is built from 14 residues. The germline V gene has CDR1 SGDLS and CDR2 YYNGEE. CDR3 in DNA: TGTGCCAGCAGCGTAGGGCAGGGAAACAATGAGCAGTTCTTC. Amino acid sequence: CASSVGQGNNEQFF.

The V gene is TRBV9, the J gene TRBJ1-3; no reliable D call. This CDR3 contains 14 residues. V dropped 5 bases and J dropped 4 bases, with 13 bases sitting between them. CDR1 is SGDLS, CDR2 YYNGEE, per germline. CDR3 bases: TGTGCCAGCAGGGCTGGGGTGGGCGGAAACACCATATATTTT. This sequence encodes CASRAGVGGNTIYF.

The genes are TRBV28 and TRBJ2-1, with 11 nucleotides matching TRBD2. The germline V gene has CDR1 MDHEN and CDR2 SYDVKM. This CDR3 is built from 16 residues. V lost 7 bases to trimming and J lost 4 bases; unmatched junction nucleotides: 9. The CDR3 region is CASIFSGRARYNEQFF. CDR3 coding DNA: TGTGCCAGCATTTTTAGCGGGAGGGCCAGGTACAATGAGCAGTTCTTC.

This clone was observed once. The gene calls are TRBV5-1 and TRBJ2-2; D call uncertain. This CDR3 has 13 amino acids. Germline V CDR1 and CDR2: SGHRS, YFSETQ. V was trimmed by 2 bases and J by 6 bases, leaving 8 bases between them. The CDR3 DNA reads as TGCGCCAGCAGCTTTAGCTACGCCGGGGAGCTGTTTTTT. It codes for CASSFSYAGELFF.

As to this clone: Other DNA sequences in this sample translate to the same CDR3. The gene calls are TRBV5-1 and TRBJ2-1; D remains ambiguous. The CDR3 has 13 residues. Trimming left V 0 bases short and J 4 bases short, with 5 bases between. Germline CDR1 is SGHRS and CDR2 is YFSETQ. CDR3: CASSLASYNEQFF. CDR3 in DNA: TGCGCCAGCAGCTTGGCATCGTACAATGAGCAGTTCTTC.

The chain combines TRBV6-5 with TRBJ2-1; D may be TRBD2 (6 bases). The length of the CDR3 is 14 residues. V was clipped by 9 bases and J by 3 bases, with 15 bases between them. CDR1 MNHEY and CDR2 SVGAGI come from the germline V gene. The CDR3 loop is CASGPGGIYNEQFF. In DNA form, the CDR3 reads TGTGCCAGTGGACCGGGCGGGATCTACAATGAGCAGTTCTTC.